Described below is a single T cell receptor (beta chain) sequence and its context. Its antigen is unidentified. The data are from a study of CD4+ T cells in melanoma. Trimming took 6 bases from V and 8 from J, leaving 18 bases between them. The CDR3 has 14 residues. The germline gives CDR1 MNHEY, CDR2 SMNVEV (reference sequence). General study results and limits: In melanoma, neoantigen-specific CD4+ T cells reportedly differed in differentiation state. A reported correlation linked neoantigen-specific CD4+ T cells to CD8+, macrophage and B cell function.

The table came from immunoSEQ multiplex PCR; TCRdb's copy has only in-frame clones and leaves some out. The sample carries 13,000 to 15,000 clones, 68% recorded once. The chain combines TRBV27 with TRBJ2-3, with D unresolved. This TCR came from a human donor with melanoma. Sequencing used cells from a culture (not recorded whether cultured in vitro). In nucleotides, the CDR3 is TGTGCCAGCAGCTCGTTATGGCGGAAAGTTACGCAGTATTTT. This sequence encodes CASSSLWRKVTQYF.